This T cell receptor beta chain was retrieved from a study of blood T cell repertoires in COVID-19. Study information: Recovered participants had two consecutive negative NP/OP PCR tests, healthcare professional clearance, or symptom resolution.

The germline V gene has CDR1 SGHVS and CDR2 FQNEAQ. V was clipped by 5 bases and J by 3 bases, with 17 bases between them. The CDR3 has 16 residues. Participants' own reports of clinical history determined their cohort assignment. Authors' analysis steps: Amplifying reference gene primers gave estimates of nucleated cell counts. Profiled with immunoSEQ multiplex PCR; TCRdb holds only in-frame clones, not every one. D and trimming come from the DNA, and the V and J calls and clone size come from that table. Altogether over 200,000 clones are present, 70% to 90% being singletons, with the ten largest covering over 3%.

The receptor was isolated from a woman aged 45-65 years in a cohort exposed to, infected with or recovered from COVID-19 (not recorded which). The chain joins TRBV7-8 to TRBJ1-5, with D tentatively TRBD1 (6 bases). Sequencing was done on a sample of PBMCs or T cells enriched from blood (not recorded which). CDR3 sequence: CASSAEPRGLNQPQHF. CDR3 DNA sequence: TGTGCCAGCAGCGCCGAACCCAGGGGTCTCAATCAGCCCCAGCATTTT.